This T cell receptor beta chain was identified during a study of blood T cell repertoires in COVID-19. The wider study: Collection of acute and convalescent COVID-19 samples took place in the United States, Italy and Spain. The analysed material was cDNA or gDNA that came from T cells, B-cell-depleted T cells, or PBMCs.

Per the original methods: Estimated nucleated cell counts came from reference gene primer amplification. Generated by immunoSEQ multiplex PCR, the TCRdb table keeps only in-frame clones and is missing some. D and trimming come from the DNA, and the V and J calls and clone size come from that table. The sample records some 140,000 clones, roughly 90% being singletons. V shed 4 bases and J 4 bases; nucleotides not matched to a gene: 3. This CDR3 spans 14 amino acids. Germline V gene sequence: CDR1 SGDLS, CDR2 YYNGEE. This TCR came from a man between 65 and 85 years old with active COVID-19. Sequenced sample: peripheral blood. The chain carries TRBV9 and TRBJ2-5; 11 bases match TRBD2. The CDR3 is CASSLGLAGETQYF. The DNA of the CDR3 is TGTGCCAGCAGCCTCGGACTAGCGGGAGAGACCCAGTACTTC.